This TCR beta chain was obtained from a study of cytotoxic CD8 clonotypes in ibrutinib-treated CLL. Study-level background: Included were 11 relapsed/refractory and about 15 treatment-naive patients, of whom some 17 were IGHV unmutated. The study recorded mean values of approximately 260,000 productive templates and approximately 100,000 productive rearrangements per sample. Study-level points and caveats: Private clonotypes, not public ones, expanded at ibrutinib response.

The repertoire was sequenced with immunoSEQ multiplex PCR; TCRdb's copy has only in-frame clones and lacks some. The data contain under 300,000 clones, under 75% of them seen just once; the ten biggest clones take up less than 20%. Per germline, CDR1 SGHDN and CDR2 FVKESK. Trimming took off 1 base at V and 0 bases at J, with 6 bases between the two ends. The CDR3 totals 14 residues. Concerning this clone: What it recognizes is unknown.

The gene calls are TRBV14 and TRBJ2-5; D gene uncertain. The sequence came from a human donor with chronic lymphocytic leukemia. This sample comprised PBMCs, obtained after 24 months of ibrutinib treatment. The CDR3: CASSQAPNQETQYF. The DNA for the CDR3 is TGTGCCAGCAGCCAAGCTCCCAACCAAGAGACCCAGTACTTC.